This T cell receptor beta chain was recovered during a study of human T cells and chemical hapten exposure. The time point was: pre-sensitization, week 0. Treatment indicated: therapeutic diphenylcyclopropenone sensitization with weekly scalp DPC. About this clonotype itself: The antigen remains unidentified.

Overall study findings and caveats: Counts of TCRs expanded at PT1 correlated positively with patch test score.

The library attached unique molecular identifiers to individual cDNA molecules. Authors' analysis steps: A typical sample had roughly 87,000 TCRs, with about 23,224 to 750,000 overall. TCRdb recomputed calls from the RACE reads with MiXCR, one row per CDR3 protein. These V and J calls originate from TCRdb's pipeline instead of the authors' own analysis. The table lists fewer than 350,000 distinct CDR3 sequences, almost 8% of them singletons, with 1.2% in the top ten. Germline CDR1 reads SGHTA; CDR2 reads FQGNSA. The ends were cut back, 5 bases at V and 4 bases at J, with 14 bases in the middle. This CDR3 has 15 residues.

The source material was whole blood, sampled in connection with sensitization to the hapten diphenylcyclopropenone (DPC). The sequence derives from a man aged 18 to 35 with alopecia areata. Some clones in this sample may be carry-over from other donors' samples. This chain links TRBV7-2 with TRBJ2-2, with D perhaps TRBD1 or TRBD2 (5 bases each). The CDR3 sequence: CASSPQPGTTGELFF. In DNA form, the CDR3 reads TGTGCCAGCAGCCCCCAACCCGGGACCACCGGGGAGCTGTTTTTT.